Listed below are T cell receptor beta chains from one sample, sequenced in a study of OX40 agonist ivuxolimab in advanced cancers. Clones were sequenced by immunoSEQ multiplex PCR, and TCRdb holds only the in-frame ones, with some missing. Seen here are roughly 70,000 clones, roughly 80% observed once, and the top ten hold 1.1%. The source material was CD4+ or CD8+ T cells sorted from blood, sampled in a trial of the OX40 agonist ivuxolimab. Receptors originate from an adult with an advanced solid tumor such as melanoma, head and neck, liver or kidney cancer. The CDR3 runs from the conserved cysteine through the conserved F or W. Fields, in order: J gene, D gene, clone size, V gene, CDR3 protein, CDR3 DNA. The D gene is left open where the match is weak. Clone size appears in some rows only: once, few, many, or a class for an expanded clone.

TRBJ2-7	NA	NA	TRBV5-5	CASSRLSSYEQYF	TGTGCCAGCAGCCGCCTCAGCTCCTACGAGCAGTACTTC
TRBJ1-1	TRBD1	NA	TRBV19	CASSVGTGKVNTEAFF	TGTGCCAGTAGTGTCGGGACAGGGAAGGTGAACACTGAAGCTTTCTTT
TRBJ2-5	NA	NA	TRBV5-1	CASRGVVGEETQYF	TGCGCCAGCAGGGGAGTGGTAGGCGAAGAGACCCAGTACTTC
TRBJ1-6	NA	NA	TRBV28	CASSFGQLYNSPLHF	TGTGCCAGCAGTTTCGGACAGCTCTATAATTCACCCCTCCACTTT
TRBJ2-1	NA	NA	TRBV5-1	CASSPPRQGIEQFF	TGCGCCAGCAGCCCACCCCGTCAGGGCATTGAGCAGTTCTTC
TRBJ2-7	NA	NA	TRBV11-2	CASSLTVSYEQYF	TGTGCCAGCAGCTTAACCGTCTCCTACGAGCAGTACTTC
TRBJ2-2	NA	once	TRBV9	CASSVGSPGELFF	TGTGCCAGCAGCGTAGGAAGCCCCGGGGAGCTGTTTTTT
TRBJ1-6	NA	NA	TRBV5-1	CASSLSGPRAWNNSPLHF	TGCGCCAGCAGCTTGTCGGGGCCTAGGGCTTGGAATAATTCACCCCTCCACTTT
TRBJ2-7	NA	NA	TRBV2	CASRATGIRTYEQYF	TGTGCCAGCAGGGCTACAGGGATTCGGACCTACGAGCAGTACTTC
TRBJ2-7	NA	NA	TRBV7-2	CASSREGTSSYEQYF	TGTGCCAGCAGCCGAGAGGGGACCTCATCCTACGAGCAGTACTTC
TRBJ2-7	NA	NA	TRBV9	CASSEAFQGTEQYF	TGTGCCAGCAGCGAGGCCTTCCAGGGGACCGAGCAGTACTTC
TRBJ2-1	NA	NA	TRBV7-9	CASSLERSGDEQFF	TGTGCCAGCAGCTTAGAGCGCTCTGGGGATGAGCAGTTCTTC
TRBJ1-5	NA	NA	TRBV7-8	CASSLGPGGKQPQHF	TGTGCCAGCAGCTTAGGGCCCGGGGGGAAGCAGCCCCAGCATTTT
TRBJ1-2	NA	NA	TRBV5-4	CASSLDLGTVYGYTF	TGTGCCAGCAGCTTGGATCTGGGGACGGTCTATGGCTACACCTTC
TRBJ2-5	NA	NA	TRBV7-9	CASSLEVWETQYF	TGTGCCAGCAGCTTGGAGGTGTGGGAGACCCAGTACTTC
TRBJ2-7	TRBD1	NA	TRBV27	CASRNWDRVIRDEQYF	TGTGCCAGCAGAAATTGGGACAGGGTTATTAGGGACGAGCAGTACTTC
TRBJ2-3	NA	NA	TRBV11-1	CASSPMTDTQYF	TGTGCCAGCAGCCCTATGACAGATACGCAGTATTTT
TRBJ2-7	NA	NA	TRBV18	CASSPRYGSYEQYF	TGTGCCAGCTCACCACGGTACGGATCCTACGAGCAGTACTTC
TRBJ2-2	TRBD2	NA	TRBV11-2	CASSLSGGDGELFF	TGTGCCAGCAGCTTGTCCGGGGGGGACGGGGAGCTGTTTTTT
TRBJ2-3	NA	NA	TRBV18	CASSPLQGGTDTQYF	TGTGCCAGCTCACCATTGCAGGGTGGTACAGATACGCAGTATTTT
TRBJ1-4	NA	NA	TRBV30	CAWSGRGRVPNEKLFF	TGTGCCTGGAGTGGGAGAGGGAGGGTCCCTAATGAAAAACTGTTTTTT
TRBJ1-2	TRBD1	NA	TRBV6-1	CASSESGTGRVGGYTF	TGTGCCAGCAGTGAAAGTGGGACAGGGAGAGTTGGTGGCTACACCTTC
TRBJ1-1	NA	NA	TRBV6-5	CASRRDGQKNTEAFF	TGTGCCAGCAGACGAGACGGACAGAAGAACACTGAAGCTTTCTTT
TRBJ2-3	NA	NA	TRBV6-5	CASSRFPSTDTQYF	TGTGCCAGCAGTCGTTTTCCTAGCACAGATACGCAGTATTTT
TRBJ2-3	TRBD2	NA	TRBV5-4	CASSLGGGQIDTQYF	TGTGCCAGCAGCTTGGGGGGGGGTCAGATAGATACGCAGTATTTT
TRBJ1-2	NA	NA	TRBV29-1	CSVVINYGYTF	TGCAGCGTTGTAATAAACTATGGCTACACCTTC
TRBJ2-3	NA	NA	TRBV6-4	CASSDRGRGTDTQYF	TGTGCCAGCAGTGACAGGGGCAGGGGCACAGATACGCAGTATTTT
TRBJ2-5	NA	NA	TRBV19	CASSQTERETQYF	TGTGCCAGTAGTCAAACTGAGAGAGAGACCCAGTACTTC
TRBJ1-2	NA	NA	TRBV27	CASSQWGAVAYGYTF	TGTGCCAGCAGCCAATGGGGCGCCGTCGCCTATGGCTACACCTTC
TRBJ2-2	TRBD1	NA	TRBV11-2	CASSLGTGVVGELFF	TGTGCCAGCAGCCTCGGGACAGGGGTGGTGGGGGAGCTGTTTTTT
TRBJ2-3	TRBD2	NA	TRBV5-1	CASSLTSGGIDTQYF	TGCGCCAGCAGCTTGACTAGCGGGGGAATAGATACGCAGTATTTT
TRBJ1-5	NA	NA	TRBV19	CASSRRQTNQPQHF	TGTGCCAGTAGTAGAAGACAGACCAATCAGCCCCAGCATTTT
TRBJ1-4	TRBD1	NA	TRBV6-1	CASSGGQLTTNEKLFF	TGTGCCAGCAGTGGGGGACAGCTAACAACTAATGAAAAACTGTTTTTT
TRBJ2-7	TRBD1	NA	TRBV9	CASSPGGNRGSPYF	TGTGCCAGCAGCCCCGGTGGTAACAGGGGGTCCCCGTACTTC
TRBJ2-7	TRBD1	NA	TRBV5-6	CASSLDPRGFDEQYF	TGTGCCAGCAGCTTGGACCCCAGGGGGTTCGACGAGCAGTACTTC
TRBJ2-3	NA	NA	TRBV7-9	CASSTDRRTDTQYF	TGTGCCAGCAGCACGGACCGCCGCACAGATACGCAGTATTTT
TRBJ1-2	NA	NA	TRBV18	CASSPGRITYGYTF	TGTGCCAGCTCACCGGGACGGATTACCTATGGCTACACCTTC
TRBJ2-7	TRBD2	few	TRBV6-5	CASGEGFSYEQYF	TGTGCCAGCGGGGAGGGGTTCTCCTACGAGCAGTACTTC
TRBJ2-7	TRBD2	NA	TRBV28	CASRGGGSSYEQYF	TGTGCCAGCAGAGGCGGGGGGAGCTCCTACGAGCAGTACTTC
TRBJ2-5	TRBD2	NA	TRBV6-1	CAISGGLVRETQYF	TGTGCCATTTCGGGGGGGTTAGTACGGGAGACCCAGTACTTC
TRBJ2-2	NA	NA	TRBV7-9	CASSLAGIGELFF	TGTGCCAGCAGCTTAGCAGGGATCGGGGAGCTGTTTTTT
TRBJ1-2	NA	once	TRBV18	CASSPGDFNYGYTF	TGTGCCAGCTCACCAGGGGACTTTAACTATGGCTACACCTTC
TRBJ2-7	NA	once	TRBV7-6	CASSLAGQGHYEQYF	TGTGCCAGCAGCTTAGCGGGGCAGGGCCACTACGAGCAGTACTTC
TRBJ2-7	TRBD1	NA	TRBV5-1	CASSFDRGEDEQYF	TGCGCCAGCAGCTTCGACAGGGGTGAGGACGAGCAGTACTTC
TRBJ2-7	NA	once	TRBV25-1	CASSDTSHYEQYF	TGTGCCAGCAGTGATACGTCCCACTACGAGCAGTACTTC
TRBJ1-2	TRBD1	NA	TRBV6-1	CASSEALGTVRAGYTF	TGTGCCAGCAGTGAAGCCTTGGGGACAGTCCGAGCTGGCTACACCTTC
TRBJ2-3	TRBD2	NA	TRBV7-9	CASSYGGATDTQYF	TGTGCCAGCAGCTACGGGGGGGCGACAGATACGCAGTATTTT
TRBJ2-7	NA	NA	TRBV15	CATSRDFRGEQYF	TGTGCCACCAGCAGAGATTTTAGGGGGGAGCAGTACTTC
TRBJ1-6	NA	NA	TRBV10-1	CASRQGEWYSPLHF	TGCGCCAGCAGACAGGGTGAATGGTATTCACCCCTCCACTTT
TRBJ2-1	NA	NA	TRBV10-3	CATHVRGEQFF	TGTGCCACCCACGTCCGGGGGGAGCAGTTCTTC
TRBJ1-1	TRBD1	NA	TRBV7-2	CASSLEGAWNTEAFF	TGTGCCAGCAGCTTAGAGGGGGCGTGGAACACTGAAGCTTTCTTT
TRBJ1-5	NA	NA	TRBV21-1	CASSNEVQPQHF	TGTGCCAGCAGCAACGAGGTTCAGCCCCAGCATTTT
TRBJ1-5	NA	few	TRBV5-4	CASSLAGPGMPQHF	TGTGCCAGCAGCTTGGCGGGCCCAGGGATGCCCCAGCATTTT
TRBJ1-6	TRBD1	NA	TRBV27	CASSLTRTGSSPLHF	TGTGCCAGCAGTCTAACGAGGACAGGGAGTTCACCCCTCCACTTT